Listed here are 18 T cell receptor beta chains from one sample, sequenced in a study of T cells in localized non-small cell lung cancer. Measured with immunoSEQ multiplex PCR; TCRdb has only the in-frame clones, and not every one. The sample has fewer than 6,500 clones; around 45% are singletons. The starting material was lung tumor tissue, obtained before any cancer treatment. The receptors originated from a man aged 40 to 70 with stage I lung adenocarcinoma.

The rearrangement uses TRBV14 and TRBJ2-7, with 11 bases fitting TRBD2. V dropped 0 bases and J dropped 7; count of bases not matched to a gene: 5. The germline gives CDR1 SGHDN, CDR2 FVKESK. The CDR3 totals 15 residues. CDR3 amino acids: CASSQDASGGREQYF. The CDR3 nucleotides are TGTGCCAGCAGCCAAGATGCTAGCGGGGGGAGAGAGCAGTACTTC. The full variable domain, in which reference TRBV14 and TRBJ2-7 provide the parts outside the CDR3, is EAGVTQFPSHSVIEKGQTVTLRCDPISGHDNLYWYRRVMGKEIKFLLHFVKESKQDESGMPNNRFLAERTGGTYSTLKVQPAELEDSGVYFCASSQDASGGREQYFGPGTRLTVT.

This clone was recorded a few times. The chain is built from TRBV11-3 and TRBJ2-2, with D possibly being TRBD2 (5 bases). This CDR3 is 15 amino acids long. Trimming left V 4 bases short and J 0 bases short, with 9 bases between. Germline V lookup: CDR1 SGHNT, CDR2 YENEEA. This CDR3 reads CASSSLAANTGELFF. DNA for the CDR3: TGTGCCAGCAGCTCCCTAGCAGCGAACACCGGGGAGCTGTTTTTT.

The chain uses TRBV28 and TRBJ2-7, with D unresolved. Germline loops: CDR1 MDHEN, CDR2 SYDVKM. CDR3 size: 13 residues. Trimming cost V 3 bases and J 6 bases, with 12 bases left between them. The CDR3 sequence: CASSFLTNREQYF. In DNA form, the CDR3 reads TGTGCCAGCAGTTTCCTGACAAACCGCGAGCAGTACTTC.

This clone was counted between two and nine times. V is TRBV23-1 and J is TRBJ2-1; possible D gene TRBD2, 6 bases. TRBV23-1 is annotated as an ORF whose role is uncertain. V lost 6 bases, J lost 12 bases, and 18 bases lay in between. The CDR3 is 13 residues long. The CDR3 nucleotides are TGCGCCAGCAGCCGGGACTCCACGCCGTCGCAGTTCTTC. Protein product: CASSRDSTPSQFF.

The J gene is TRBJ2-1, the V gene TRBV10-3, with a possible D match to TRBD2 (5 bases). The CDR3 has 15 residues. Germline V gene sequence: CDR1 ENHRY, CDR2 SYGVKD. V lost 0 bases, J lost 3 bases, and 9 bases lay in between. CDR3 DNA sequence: TGTGCCATCAGTGAGTCGTGGGAGAGCTACAATGAGCAGTTCTTC. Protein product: CAISESWESYNEQFF.

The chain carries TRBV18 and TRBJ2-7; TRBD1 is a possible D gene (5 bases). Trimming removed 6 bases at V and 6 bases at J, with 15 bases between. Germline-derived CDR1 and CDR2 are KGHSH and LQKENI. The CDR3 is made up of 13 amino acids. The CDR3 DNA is TGTGCCAGCTCCCAGGGTAATTTACCCGAGCAGTACTTC. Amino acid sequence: CASSQGNLPEQYF.

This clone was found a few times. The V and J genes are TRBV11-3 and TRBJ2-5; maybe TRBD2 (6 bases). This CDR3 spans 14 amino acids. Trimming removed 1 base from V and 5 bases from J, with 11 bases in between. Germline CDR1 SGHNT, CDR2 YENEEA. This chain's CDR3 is CASSLGGGEETQYF. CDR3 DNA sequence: TGTGCCAGCAGCTTAGGTGGAGGGGAGGAGACCCAGTACTTC. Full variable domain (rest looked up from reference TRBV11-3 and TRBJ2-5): EAGVVQSPRYKIIEKKQPVAFWCNPISGHNTLYWYLQNLGQGPELLIRYENEEAVDDSQLPKDRFSAERLKGVDSTLKIQPAELGDSAVYLCASSLGGGEETQYFGPGTRLLVL.

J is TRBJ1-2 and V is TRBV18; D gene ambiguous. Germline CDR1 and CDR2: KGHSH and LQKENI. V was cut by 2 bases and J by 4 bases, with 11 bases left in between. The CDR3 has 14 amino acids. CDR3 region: CASSPEIGLYGYTF. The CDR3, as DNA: TGTGCCAGCTCACCAGAGATAGGGCTCTATGGCTACACCTTC.

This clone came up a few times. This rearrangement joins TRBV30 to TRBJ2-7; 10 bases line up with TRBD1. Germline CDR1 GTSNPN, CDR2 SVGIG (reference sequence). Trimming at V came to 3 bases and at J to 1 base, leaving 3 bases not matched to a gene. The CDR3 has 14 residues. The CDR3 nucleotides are TGTGCCTGGAGGCGACAGGGGGCTTCCTACGAGCAGTACTTC. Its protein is CAWRRQGASYEQYF.

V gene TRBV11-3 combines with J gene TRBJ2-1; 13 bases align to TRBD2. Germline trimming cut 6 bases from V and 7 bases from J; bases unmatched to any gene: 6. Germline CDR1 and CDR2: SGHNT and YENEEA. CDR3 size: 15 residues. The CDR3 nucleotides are TGTGCCAGCAGTCCAACTAGCGGGAGGGGTAATGAGCAGTTCTTC. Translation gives CASSPTSGRGNEQFF.

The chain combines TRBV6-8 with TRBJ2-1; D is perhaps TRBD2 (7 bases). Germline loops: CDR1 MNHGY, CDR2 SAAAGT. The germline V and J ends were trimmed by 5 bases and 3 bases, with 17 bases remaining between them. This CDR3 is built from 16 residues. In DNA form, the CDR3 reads TGTGCCAGCAGTGCCATGGGGAGGGGGGGCTACAATGAGCAGTTCTTC. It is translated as CASSAMGRGGYNEQFF.

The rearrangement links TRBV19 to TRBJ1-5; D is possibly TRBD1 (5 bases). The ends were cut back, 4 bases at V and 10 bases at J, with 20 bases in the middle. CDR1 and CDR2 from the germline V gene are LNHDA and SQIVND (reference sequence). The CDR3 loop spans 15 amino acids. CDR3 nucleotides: TGTGCCAGTAGTACTTCCCCCGCAGGGACGGTACCCCAGCATTTT. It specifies CASSTSPAGTVPQHF.

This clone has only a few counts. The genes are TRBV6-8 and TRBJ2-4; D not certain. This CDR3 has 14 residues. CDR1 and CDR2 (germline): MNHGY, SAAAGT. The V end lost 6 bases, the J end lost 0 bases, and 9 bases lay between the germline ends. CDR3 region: CASRGAIAKNIQYF. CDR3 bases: TGTGCCAGCAGGGGCGCGATAGCCAAAAACATTCAGTACTTC.

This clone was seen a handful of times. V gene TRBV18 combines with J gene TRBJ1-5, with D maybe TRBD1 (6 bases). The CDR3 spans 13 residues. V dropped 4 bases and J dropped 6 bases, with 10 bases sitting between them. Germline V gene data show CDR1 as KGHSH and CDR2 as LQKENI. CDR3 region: CASSLKQGQPQHF. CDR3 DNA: TGTGCCAGCTCACTAAAACAGGGTCAGCCCCAGCATTTT.

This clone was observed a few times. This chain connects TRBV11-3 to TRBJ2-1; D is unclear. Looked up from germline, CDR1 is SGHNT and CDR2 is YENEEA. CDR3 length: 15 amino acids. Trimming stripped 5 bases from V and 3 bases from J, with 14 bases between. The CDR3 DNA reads TGTGCCAGCAGCGGCCGGGTTGGGCTCTACAATGAGCAGTTCTTC. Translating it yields CASSGRVGLYNEQFF.

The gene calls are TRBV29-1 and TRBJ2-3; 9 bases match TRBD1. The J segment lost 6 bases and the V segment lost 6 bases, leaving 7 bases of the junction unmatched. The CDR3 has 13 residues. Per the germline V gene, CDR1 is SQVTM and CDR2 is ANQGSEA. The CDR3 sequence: CSVDRGNGDTQYF. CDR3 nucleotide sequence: TGCAGCGTGGACAGGGGTAATGGGGATACGCAGTATTTT.

CDR3 nucleotides: TGTGCCAGTAGTATAACAGGGTTCTACGAGCAGTACTTC. It translates to CASSITGFYEQYF. The chain uses TRBV19 and TRBJ2-7, with a weak D call TRBD1 (6 bases). Germline CDR1 and CDR2: LNHDA and SQIVND (reference sequence). CDR3 length: 13 residues. V lost 2 bases and J 3 bases, leaving 8 bases between the germline ends.

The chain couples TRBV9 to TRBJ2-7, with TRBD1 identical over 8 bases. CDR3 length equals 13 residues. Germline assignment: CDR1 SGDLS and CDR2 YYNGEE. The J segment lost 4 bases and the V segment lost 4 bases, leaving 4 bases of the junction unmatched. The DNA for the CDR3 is TGTGCCAGCAGCCTCGACAGGGGTTACGAGCAGTACTTC. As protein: CASSLDRGYEQYF.